This TCR beta chain was captured in a study of human T cells and chemical hapten exposure (dated by TCRdb to the early 2020s). Regarding the research as a whole: For sensitization, 2% DPC in acetone was applied to an approximately 2 cm by approximately 2 cm area of upper inner arm skin. Throughout the study period of around 24 weeks, patients also received therapeutic DPC doses to the scalp every week. Patch tests used Finn chambers with 0.01% DPC on the upper back, scored after 6 days by International Contact Dermatitis Research Group standards. Alopecia areata with under or over 50% scalp involvement, alopecia totalis and alopecia universalis were represented in the patient cohort, which was mostly female. The libraries were sequenced as a pool, and the TCR yield per sample differed mostly because of small variations in library volumes within the pool. The study tracked peripheral blood TCR repertoire changes in vivo during primary and secondary sensitization to the hapten diphenylcyclopropenone (DPC) in alopecia patients. Blood samples were taken from patients before sensitization (week 0) and then at 2, 6 and about 24 weeks after DPC sensitization. Blood for TCR sequencing was provided by twenty-nine alopecia patients at one to four time points (pre-sensitization, 2, 6 and 24 weeks). Study-level results and caveats: After repeated subsampling, the strength of the expansion versus patch-test correlation and the threshold at which it became significant changed. Because all patients had alopecia, a presumed autoimmune disease, the immune response of the patients might differ from that of healthy individuals. Significantly more large CDR3 similarity clusters were formed by expanded TCRs than by pre-sensitization or healthy control sets, consistent with antigen-driven responses. The number of TCRs above 1 in 1000 frequency did not change with DPC sensitization; there was no evidence of global repertoire structure alterations. A positive correlation was found between the number of PT1 expanded TCRs and patch test score, with significance reached at thresholds 8, 16 and 32 but not 4.

The label giving this sample's time point can be read as: patch test 3, about 24 weeks after DPC sensitization. This specimen's treatment or condition label, interpreted: therapeutic diphenylcyclopropenone sensitization with weekly scalp DPC. At each patch-test visit, blood was drawn before the patch test was applied. Eligible patients were aged 18 to 70, diagnosed with alopecia, deemed suitable for DPC therapy, and excluded if pregnant. Total RNA was extracted from unfractionated whole blood collected in Tempus Blood RNA tubes. The library relied on RACE. TCRdb records NextSeq 500 as the sequencer. During library preparation, unique molecular identifiers were attached to individual cDNA molecules so that TCRs could be counted in a quantitative, reproducible way. Both TCR alpha and TCR beta chains were sequenced from each blood RNA sample. The authors' pipeline ran thus. Samples had a median of 95,638 TCRs, with a range from roughly 23,224 to 750,000. The Decombinator software suite was used to annotate V, J and CDR3 in the TCR reads. To make PS versus PT1 abundance plots, every sample was subsampled to the same number of TCRs (28,000). TCRs were defined as expanded if absent before sensitization and observed at least eight times at the 2-week time point. The public reads were reprocessed in TCRdb via fastp at Q25 and MiXCR, keeping in-frame beta chains. Every distinct CDR3 protein forms one entry, paired with its most common genes and DNA. What appears here as the V and J calls and clone size reflects TCRdb's work, not the paper's. The sample has about 84,000 distinct CDR3 sequences on record, 11% of them singletons. The ten biggest clones cover around 3.8% of the sample.

Regarding this clonotype: Its antigen is still unknown. Per-nucleotide qualities are absent, and no much larger clonotype sits a single base away.

The CDR3 contains 16 residues, cysteine and phenylalanine counted. Only the CDR3 part of the read is kept: 48 bases, read in frame from the first base. Via the germline V gene, CDR1 is SGHAT and CDR2 FQNNGV. V is cut by 6 bases and J by 6 bases, and the space between the germline ends is 23 bases. The chain couples TRBV11-2 to TRBJ2-5, with TRBD1 as a weak D call on 6 bases. The sequence was obtained from a woman between 50 and 59 years old with alopecia areata. Some clones in this sample may be carry-over from other donors' samples. The specimen comprised whole blood, sampled in connection with sensitization to the hapten diphenylcyclopropenone (DPC). This receptor has the CDR3 CASSSPGAALQKTQYF. The DNA sequence is given as TGTGCCAGCAGTTCTCCAGGGGCCGCCCTCCAGAAGACCCAGTACTTC.